This T cell receptor (beta chain) emerged from a study of cytomegalovirus exposure and HLA in healthy donors. Whole-study findings and limits: According to an earlier analysis, most TCR beta V segments yielded productive rearrangements about 87% or about 30% of the time.

The CDR3 consists of 16 residues. Germline CDR1 is LGHNA and CDR2 is YNFKEQ. Trimming cost V 0 bases and J 4 bases; bases outside gene matches: 6. Use of 60 Vbeta and 13 Jbeta primers characterized the PCR. Sequencing was performed with immunoSEQ multiplex PCR; in TCRdb, only in-frame clones are kept and a portion is missing. This sample has about 98,000 clones; around three quarters occur once, and the top ten carry 7% to 10%. Turning to this clone: Its specificity is not known.

This sequence originates from a human donor in good health. The chain combines TRBV4-2 with TRBJ2-1; 7 bases agree with TRBD1. Input material: PBMCs. The CDR3 nucleotides read TGTGCCAGCAGCCAAGATCGTGGACAGGAGTACAATGAGCAGTTCTTC. Protein product: CASSQDRGQEYNEQFF.